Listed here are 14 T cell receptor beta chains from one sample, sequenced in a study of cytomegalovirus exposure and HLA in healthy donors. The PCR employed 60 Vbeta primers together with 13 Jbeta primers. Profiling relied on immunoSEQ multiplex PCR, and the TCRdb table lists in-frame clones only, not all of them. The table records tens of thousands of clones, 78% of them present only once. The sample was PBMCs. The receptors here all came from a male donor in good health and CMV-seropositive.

As DNA, the CDR3 is TGTGCCAGTTGGGGACTCTTCACTGGAAACACCATATATTTT. Its translation: CASWGLFTGNTIYF. The rearrangement uses TRBV11-2 and TRBJ1-3, with D possibly being TRBD1 (5 bases). V was pared by 9 bases and J by 2 bases, with 14 bases between. The CDR3 totals 14 residues. Looked up from germline, CDR1 is SGHAT and CDR2 is FQNNGV.

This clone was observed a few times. CDR3 sequence reads: CASSIDSGNEKLFF. CDR3 sequence (DNA): TGTGCCAGCAGTATCGATTCAGGGAACGAAAAACTGTTTTTT. J is TRBJ1-4 and V is TRBV28; maybe TRBD1 (5 bases). Germline-derived CDR1 and CDR2 are MDHEN and SYDVKM. This CDR3 is built from 14 residues. V lost 5 bases, J lost 8 bases, and 15 bases lay in between.

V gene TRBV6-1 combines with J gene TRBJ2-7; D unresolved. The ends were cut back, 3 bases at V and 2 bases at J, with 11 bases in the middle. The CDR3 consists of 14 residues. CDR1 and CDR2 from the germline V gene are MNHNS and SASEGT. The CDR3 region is CASSDTTTAYEQYF. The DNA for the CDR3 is TGTGCCAGCAGTGACACGACCACAGCCTACGAGCAGTACTTC.

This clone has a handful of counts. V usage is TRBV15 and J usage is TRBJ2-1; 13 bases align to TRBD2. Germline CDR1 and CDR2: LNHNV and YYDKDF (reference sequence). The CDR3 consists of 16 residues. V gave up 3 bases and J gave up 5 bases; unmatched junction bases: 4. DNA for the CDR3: TGTGCCACCAGCAGGGGGACTAGCGGGAAGAACAATGAGCAGTTCTTC. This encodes CATSRGTSGKNNEQFF.

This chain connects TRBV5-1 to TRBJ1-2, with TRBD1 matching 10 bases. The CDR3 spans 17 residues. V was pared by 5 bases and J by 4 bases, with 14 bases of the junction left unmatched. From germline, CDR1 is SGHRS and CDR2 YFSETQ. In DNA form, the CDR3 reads TGCGCCAGCAGTCCGACCCGACAGGGGGCTCCTGTCTATGGCTACACCTTC. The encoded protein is CASSPTRQGAPVYGYTF.

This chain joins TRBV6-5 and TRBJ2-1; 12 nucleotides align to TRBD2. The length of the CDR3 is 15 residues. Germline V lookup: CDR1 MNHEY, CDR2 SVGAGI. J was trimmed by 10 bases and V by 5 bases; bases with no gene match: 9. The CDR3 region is CASSQGTSGLKEQFF. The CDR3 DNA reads TGTGCCAGCAGTCAGGGGACTAGCGGGTTAAAGGAGCAGTTCTTC.

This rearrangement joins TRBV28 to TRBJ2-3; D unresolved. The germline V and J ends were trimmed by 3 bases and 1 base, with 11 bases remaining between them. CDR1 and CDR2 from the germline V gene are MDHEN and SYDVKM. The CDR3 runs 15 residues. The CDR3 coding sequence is TGTGCCAGCAGTTTGCAGGTTTGGGGCACAGATACGCAGTATTTT. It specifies CASSLQVWGTDTQYF.

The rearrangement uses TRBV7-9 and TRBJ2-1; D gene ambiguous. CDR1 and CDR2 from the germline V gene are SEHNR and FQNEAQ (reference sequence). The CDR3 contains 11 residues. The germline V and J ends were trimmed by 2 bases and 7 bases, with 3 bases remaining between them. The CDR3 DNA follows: TGTGCCAGCAGCTTAACTAATGAGCAGTTCTTC. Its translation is CASSLTNEQFF.

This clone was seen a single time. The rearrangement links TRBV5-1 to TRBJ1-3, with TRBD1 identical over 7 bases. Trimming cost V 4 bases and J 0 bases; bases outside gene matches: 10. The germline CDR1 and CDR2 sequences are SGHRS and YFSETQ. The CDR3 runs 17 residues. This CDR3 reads CASSVTPGQSSGNTIYF. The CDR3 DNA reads TGCGCCAGCAGCGTTACCCCGGGACAGAGCTCTGGAAACACCATATATTTT.

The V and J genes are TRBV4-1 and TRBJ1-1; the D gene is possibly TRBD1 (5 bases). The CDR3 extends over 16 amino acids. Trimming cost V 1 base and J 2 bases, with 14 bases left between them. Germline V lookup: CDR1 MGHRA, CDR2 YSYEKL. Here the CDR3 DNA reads TGCGCCAGCAGCCAAGTGAGTGCCAGGGTAAACACTGAAGCTTTCTTT. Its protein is CASSQVSARVNTEAFF.

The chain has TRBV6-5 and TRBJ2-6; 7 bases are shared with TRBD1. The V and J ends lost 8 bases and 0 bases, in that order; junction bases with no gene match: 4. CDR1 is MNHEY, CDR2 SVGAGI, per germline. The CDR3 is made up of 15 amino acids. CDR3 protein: CASGTVRSGANVLTF. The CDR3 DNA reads TGTGCCAGCGGGACAGTACGCTCTGGGGCCAACGTCCTGACTTTC.

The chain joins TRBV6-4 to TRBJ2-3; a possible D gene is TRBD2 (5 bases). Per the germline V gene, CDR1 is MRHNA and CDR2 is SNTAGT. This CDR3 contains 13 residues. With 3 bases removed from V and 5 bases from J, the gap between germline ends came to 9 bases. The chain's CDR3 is CASSDRGGDTQYF. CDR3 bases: TGTGCCAGCAGTGATAGAGGAGGAGATACGCAGTATTTT.

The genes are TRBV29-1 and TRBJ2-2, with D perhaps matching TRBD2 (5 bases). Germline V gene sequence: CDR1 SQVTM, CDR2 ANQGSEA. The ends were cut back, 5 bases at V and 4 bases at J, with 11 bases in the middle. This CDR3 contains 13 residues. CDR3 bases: TGCAGCGTTTTACGAGCGGTCACCGGGGAGCTGTTTTTT. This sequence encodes CSVLRAVTGELFF.

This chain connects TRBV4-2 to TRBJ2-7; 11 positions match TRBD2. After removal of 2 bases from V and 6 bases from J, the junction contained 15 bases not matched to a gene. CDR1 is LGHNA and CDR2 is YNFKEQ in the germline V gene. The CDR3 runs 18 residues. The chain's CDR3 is CASSQHVTAGTSGFEQYF. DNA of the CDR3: TGTGCCAGCAGCCAACACGTTACCGCCGGGACTAGCGGATTCGAGCAGTACTTC.